Each of the 17 T cell receptor beta chains below was sequenced from the same sample in a study of blood T cell repertoires in COVID-19. TCRdb keeps only in-frame clones here, not all; method: immunoSEQ multiplex PCR. The sample holds tens of thousands of clones, 70% to 85% seen once. The sequencing input was peripheral blood. Receptor source: a human donor in a cohort sampled during active COVID-19.

CDR3 residues: CAWSPQGRTEAFF. The DNA for the CDR3 is TGTGCCTGGAGTCCACAGGGGCGGACTGAAGCTTTCTTT. The J gene is TRBJ1-1, the V gene TRBV30; 7 bases are shared with TRBD1. V shed 2 bases, J shed 5 bases, and the junction held 5 bases outside the gene matches. The CDR3 length is 13 residues. CDR1 GTSNPN and CDR2 SVGIG come from the germline V gene (reference sequence).

CDR3 sequence reads: CASSYLGGSPLHF. DNA of the CDR3: TGTGCCAGCAGTTACCTAGGGGGCTCACCCCTCCACTTT. The V gene is TRBV6-5, the J gene TRBJ1-6, with 7 bases lining up with TRBD1. In germline, CDR1 is MNHEY, CDR2 SVGAGI. V trimming: 2 bases; J trimming: 10 bases; junction bases outside the gene matches: 2. This CDR3 contains 13 residues.

V is TRBV6-6 and J is TRBJ2-7; 13 positions agree with TRBD2. CDR3 length: 16 residues. The germline CDR1 and CDR2 sequences are MNHNY and SVGAGI (reference sequence). V lost 6 bases and J lost 4; bases outside the gene matches: 9. In nucleotides, the CDR3 is TGTGCCAGCAGCCGCCCCGGGACTAGCGGGAAGTACGAGCAGTACTTC. Protein product: CASSRPGTSGKYEQYF.

V and J are TRBV19 and TRBJ1-4; D unresolved. The V end lost 6 bases, the J end lost 7 bases, and 18 bases lay between the germline ends. Germline CDR1 and CDR2: LNHDA and SQIVND (reference sequence). The CDR3 consists of 15 residues. CDR3 nucleotide sequence: TGTGCCAGTAGCCGACGGAGCTCCAATACTGAAAAACTGTTTTTT. It encodes CASSRRSSNTEKLFF.

This chain connects TRBV2 to TRBJ1-1; D might be TRBD1 (6 bases). CDR3 length equals 12 residues. Germline loops: CDR1 SNHLY, CDR2 FYNNEI. Trimming cost V 6 bases and J 6 bases, with 11 bases left between them. CDR3: CASRQRQAEAFF. The CDR3 DNA reads as TGTGCCAGCAGACAACGACAGGCTGAAGCTTTCTTT.

V usage is TRBV6-5 and J usage is TRBJ2-7; 7 nucleotides line up with TRBD1. V lost 5 bases and J lost 4; bases outside the gene matches: 11. CDR1 is MNHEY, CDR2 SVGAGI, per germline. The CDR3 has 15 amino acids. CDR3 region: CASSRQGTDLYEQYF. The CDR3 DNA reads TGTGCCAGCAGTCGACAGGGAACGGACTTGTACGAGCAGTACTTC.

The table lists this clone with a count of one. This rearrangement joins TRBV10-1 to TRBJ2-5; 9 bases fit TRBD2. Trimming cost V 3 bases and J 5 bases; bases outside gene matches: 7. The germline V gene has CDR1 WNHNN and CDR2 SYGVQD (reference sequence). The CDR3 length is 15 residues. Here the CDR3 DNA reads TGCGCCAGCAGTGACTCGGCTAGCGGGGTGGAGACCCAGTACTTC. Translation gives CASSDSASGVETQYF.

The chain joins TRBV9 to TRBJ2-1, with D tentatively TRBD2 (6 bases). The CDR3 is 14 residues long. Trimming took 7 bases from V and 5 from J, leaving 16 bases between them. CDR1 is SGDLS, CDR2 YYNGEE, per germline. The CDR3 DNA reads as TGTGCCAGCTCCGCGGGAAACCCTGACAATGAGCAGTTCTTC. It codes for CASSAGNPDNEQFF.

The V call is TRBV9, the J call TRBJ2-7; no definite D call. Germline V CDR1 and CDR2: SGDLS, YYNGEE. The CDR3 contains 14 residues. The V end lost 1 base, the J end lost 2 bases, and 10 bases lay between the germline ends. The CDR3 loop is CASSVSSTPYEQYF. CDR3 nucleotide sequence: TGTGCCAGCAGCGTATCGTCTACCCCCTACGAGCAGTACTTC.

The gene calls are TRBV7-6 and TRBJ2-2; 9 positions match TRBD1. Germline CDR1 is SGHVS and CDR2 is FNYEAQ. V trimming: 5 bases; J trimming: 2 bases; junction bases outside the gene matches: 9. This CDR3 is built from 17 residues. CDR3: CASSRLGQGRNTGELFF. CDR3 DNA: TGTGCCAGCAGCCGACTCGGACAGGGGCGAAACACCGGGGAGCTGTTTTTT.

This rearrangement joins TRBV10-3 to TRBJ1-5; D possibly corresponds to TRBD1 (5 bases). This CDR3 has 15 amino acids. CDR1 and CDR2 from the germline V gene are ENHRY and SYGVKD. V shed 0 bases and J shed 4 bases, with 10 bases lying between them. The CDR3 is CAISESGTSNQPQHF. DNA of the CDR3: TGTGCCATCAGTGAGTCGGGGACTTCGAATCAGCCCCAGCATTTT.

Only a few counts were recorded for this clone. The rearrangement joins TRBV12-3 or TRBV12-4 to TRBJ1-1; 8 nucleotides align to TRBD1. This CDR3 comprises 11 residues. With 5 bases clipped from V and 11 bases from J, the junction kept 4 bases outside the gene matches. The CDR3 protein is CASSLGQAAFF. In nucleotides, the CDR3 is TGTGCCAGCAGTCTGGGACAGGCGGCTTTCTTT.

This clone turned up a few times. The chain couples TRBV11-3 to TRBJ2-1, with D possibly being TRBD2 (6 bases). The CDR3 has 13 residues. Trimming took off 1 base at V and 13 bases at J, with 14 bases between the two ends. Germline V CDR1 and CDR2: SGHNT, YENEEA. In DNA, the CDR3 is TGTGCCAGCAGCTTAGGGGACTCCTTGGCACAGTTCTTC. Translating it yields CASSLGDSLAQFF.

This clone was counted only a few times. This chain connects TRBV28 to TRBJ1-3, with 7 bases identical to TRBD1. Germline V CDR1 and CDR2: MDHEN, SYDVKM. Trimming at V came to 6 bases and at J to 4 bases, leaving 3 bases not matched to a gene. The CDR3 length is 13 residues. The CDR3 is CASSTGAGNTIYF. The CDR3 DNA reads as TGTGCCAGCAGCACAGGGGCCGGAAACACCATATATTTT.

The CDR3, as DNA: TGTGCCAGCACCCGTGCGGGGGGGGGCACAGATACGCAGTATTTT. Translation gives CASTRAGGGTDTQYF. The chain joins TRBV6-5 to TRBJ2-3, with 9 bases that match TRBD2. Losses at the gene ends were 7 bases for V and 1 base for J; bases not matched to a gene: 6. This CDR3 region has 15 residues. Germline CDR1 and CDR2: MNHEY and SVGAGI.

The chain carries TRBV19 and TRBJ1-5, with D possibly matching TRBD1 (5 bases). In germline, CDR1 is LNHDA, CDR2 SQIVND (reference sequence). V lost 10 bases, J lost 0 bases, and 19 bases lay in between. The CDR3 has 16 residues. The CDR3 sequence: CATDDGGSGSNQPQHF. The CDR3, as DNA: TGTGCCACTGACGATGGGGGGTCGGGTAGCAATCAGCCCCAGCATTTT.

The J gene is TRBJ2-1, the V gene TRBV5-1, with TRBD2 identical over 15 bases. J was trimmed by 1 base and V by 4 bases; bases with no gene match: 6. Germline lookup yields CDR1 SGHRS and CDR2 YFSETQ. The CDR3 length is 18 residues. CDR3 amino acids: CASSLGLAGGLSYNEQFF. The CDR3 coding sequence is TGCGCCAGCAGCCTTGGACTAGCGGGGGGGCTTTCCTACAATGAGCAGTTCTTC.